This T cell receptor (beta chain) was captured in a study of T-cell reconstitution after alpha-beta-depleted transplantation in children. Study findings and constraints: The study traced high day-60 TCRbeta diversity in some patients to surviving recipient T cells and thymic progenitors. As was reported, about two months after transplant, alpha-beta T cells came from several hundred expanded graft clones. A year post-transplant, T-cell counts and diversity derived mostly from newly produced T cells.

A library of TCRbeta sequences, prepared with unique molecular identifiers, was generated. TCRdb independently ran MiXCR on the PCR reads; one entry per CDR3 protein. The sample shows some 200,000 distinct CDR3 sequences, 11% of them seen only once. The CDR3 is 13 residues long. The junction had 5 bases not matched to a gene; V was cut back by 4 bases and J by 6 bases. The germline gives CDR1 MNHEY, CDR2 SVGEGT. Many counts were recorded for this clonotype. Its antigen is currently unknown. This TCR derives from a child in the first two years of life with acute myeloid leukemia, due to receive a stem cell transplant. The chain uses TRBV6-2 or TRBV6-3 and TRBJ2-7; 8 bases align to TRBD2. Sample: PBMCs, taken before TCRalphabeta/CD19-depleted stem cell transplant. CDR3 amino acids: CASSLGLEGEQYF. The CDR3 DNA reads as TGTGCCAGCAGTTTGGGACTAGAAGGCGAGCAGTACTTC.